Below are 4 T cell receptor beta chains sequenced from a single sample in a study of blood T cell repertoires in COVID-19. Repertoires were generated with immunoSEQ multiplex PCR, while TCRdb's copy carries only in-frame clones and drops some. This table holds about 310,000 clones, around 84% found once. The sequencing sample was made of PBMCs or T cells enriched from blood (not recorded which). The origin of the receptors is a woman aged 30 to 39 who had been exposed to COVID-19.

This chain uses TRBV30 with TRBJ2-7, with D hard to call. With 0 bases removed from V and 3 bases from J, the gap between germline ends came to 3 bases. This CDR3 is built from 11 residues. Looked up from germline, CDR1 is GTSNPN and CDR2 is SVGIG (reference sequence). This CDR3 reads CAWSVGYEQYF. The DNA for the CDR3 is TGTGCCTGGAGTGTCGGCTACGAGCAGTACTTC.

The chain joins TRBV2 to TRBJ2-4, with D uncertain. This CDR3 is built from 10 residues. V shed 9 bases and J shed 8 bases, with 8 bases lying between them. Germline CDR1 SNHLY, CDR2 FYNNEI. CDR3 nucleotides: TGTGCCAGTCGTAGAGACATTCAGTACTTC. Protein sequence: CASRRDIQYF.

This chain connects TRBV7-3 to TRBJ2-1; 11 bases match TRBD2. Trimming removed 5 bases from V and 9 bases from J; junction bases left unmatched: 12. The CDR3 totals 16 residues. CDR1 is SGHTA and CDR2 is FQGTGA in the germline V gene. The CDR3 loop reads CASSHTVLAGGGEQFF. The CDR3, as DNA: TGTGCCAGCAGCCACACGGTTCTAGCGGGAGGTGGTGAGCAGTTCTTC.

This chain connects TRBV27 to TRBJ2-7, with TRBD2 matching 11 bases. The CDR3 contains 15 residues. Germline V gene lookup returns CDR1 MNHEY and CDR2 SMNVEV (reference sequence). Trimming took 4 bases from V and 7 from J; bases not matched to a gene: 9. The CDR3 region is CASSSKLAGVGEQYF. The CDR3 nucleotides read TGTGCCAGCAGTTCCAAACTAGCGGGAGTGGGGGAGCAGTACTTC.